The 25 T cell receptor beta chains given below trace back to one sample, sequenced in a study of T cells in localized non-small cell lung cancer. Method: immunoSEQ multiplex PCR; TCRdb's copy keeps in-frame clones and lacks some. The sample includes fewer than 30,000 clones, 88% of them seen just once. The sample was PBMCs, taken before any cancer treatment. The receptors shown here come from a man aged 40 to 70 with stage II lung adenocarcinoma.

This clone was detected only once. This chain links TRBV30 with TRBJ1-1; D is possibly TRBD1 (5 bases). CDR1 is GTSNPN and CDR2 is SVGIG in the germline V gene (reference sequence). The CDR3 contains 15 residues. Trimming pared 0 bases from V and 4 bases from J, leaving 15 bases between. The CDR3 sequence: CAWSVQDTRSTEAFF. In DNA, the CDR3 is TGTGCCTGGAGTGTCCAGGACACCAGGAGCACTGAAGCTTTCTTT.

The chain uses TRBV18 and TRBJ1-1, with D perhaps matching TRBD1 (6 bases). Germline values: CDR1 KGHSH, CDR2 LQKENI. With 5 bases removed from V and 4 bases from J, the gap between germline ends came to 17 bases. The CDR3 runs 15 residues. The CDR3 protein is CASSSDSLIGTEAFF. The CDR3 nucleotides read TGTGCCAGCTCATCGGACAGTCTTATTGGCACTGAAGCTTTCTTT.

The chain recombines TRBV7-3 with TRBJ2-1, with 7 nucleotides matching TRBD2. Germline CDR1 is SGHTA and CDR2 is FQGTGA. Trimming removed 5 bases from V and 2 bases from J; junction bases left unmatched: 3. CDR3 length: 14 amino acids. The CDR3 loop is CASSTGTTYNEQFF. Here the CDR3 DNA reads TGTGCCAGCAGCACCGGGACTACCTACAATGAGCAGTTCTTC.

The chain is built from TRBV9 and TRBJ1-1; 9 bases match TRBD1. The CDR3 has 15 residues. From germline, CDR1 is SGDLS and CDR2 YYNGEE. V lost 3 bases, J lost 1 base, and 4 bases stayed unmatched. This CDR3 reads CASSAGDRENTEAFF. The CDR3, as DNA: TGTGCCAGCAGCGCCGGGGACAGGGAGAACACTGAAGCTTTCTTT.

This sequence joins TRBV11-2 and TRBJ2-7, with no clear D. Germline lookup yields CDR1 SGHAT and CDR2 FQNNGV. V dropped 2 bases and J dropped 6 bases, with 11 bases sitting between them. This CDR3 has 13 residues. In nucleotides, the CDR3 is TGTGCCAGCAGCTTAATAACGTCGGCCGAGCAGTACTTC. Its protein product is CASSLITSAEQYF.

The chain combines TRBV5-1 with TRBJ2-1; no firm D call. The CDR3 spans 15 residues. V lost 4 bases to trimming and J lost 3 bases, with 14 bases between them. Germline V gives CDR1 SGHRS, CDR2 YFSETQ. The CDR3 coding sequence is TGCGCCAGCAGCCCCGGTGGCATCAACTACAATGAGCAGTTCTTC. As protein: CASSPGGINYNEQFF.

The chain has TRBV20-1 and TRBJ1-1, with unresolved D. Trimming stripped 5 bases from V and 8 bases from J, with 3 bases between. CDR1 is DFQATT and CDR2 is SNEGSKA in the germline V gene (reference sequence). There are 8 residues in the CDR3. The DNA for the CDR3 is TGCAGTGCTCCCGAAGCTTTCTTT. This encodes CSAPEAFF.

The rearrangement joins TRBV5-1 to TRBJ2-1; 7 bases align to TRBD1. Germline CDR1 SGHRS, CDR2 YFSETQ. CDR3 size: 14 residues. With 0 bases clipped from V and 6 bases from J, the junction kept 3 bases outside the gene matches. The CDR3 protein is CASSLGQGVNEQFF. CDR3 sequence (DNA): TGCGCCAGCAGCTTGGGGCAGGGGGTCAATGAGCAGTTCTTC.

The genes are TRBV30 and TRBJ2-3; a possible D gene is TRBD1 (6 bases). Trimming pared 6 bases from V and 0 bases from J, leaving 10 bases between. Germline loops: CDR1 GTSNPN, CDR2 SVGIG (reference sequence). This CDR3 contains 13 residues. The CDR3 DNA is TGTGCCTGTCAGGGGCGGAGCACAGATACGCAGTATTTT. As protein: CACQGRSTDTQYF.

The CDR3 region is CASSPGGWGYTF. The CDR3 region has the DNA TGCGCCAGCAGCCCAGGCGGCTGGGGCTACACCTTC. This chain connects TRBV4-1 to TRBJ1-2; the D is unclear. Between the trimmed V and J ends, which lost 4 bases and 8 bases, there was a span of 11 bases. From germline, CDR1 is MGHRA and CDR2 YSYEKL. There are 12 residues in the CDR3.

CDR3 coding DNA: TGTGCCAGCAGTTGGCCACAAACCACGGGCACCGGGGAGCTGTTTTTT. Translating gives CASSWPQTTGTGELFF. J is TRBJ2-2 and V is TRBV6-6; D unclear. The germline CDR1 and CDR2 sequences are MNHNY and SVGAGI (reference sequence). V lost 4 bases and J lost 4, with 16 bases in between. The CDR3 covers 16 residues.

Of note for this clone: Germline is not matched at one junction end, which may reflect a read error. The J gene is TRBJ1-2, the V gene TRBV19; D unclear. The CDR3 loop spans 14 amino acids. Germline V gene lookup returns CDR1 LNHDA and CDR2 SQIVND (reference sequence). CDR3 nucleotides: TGTGTCAGTAGTATAGATATTAACAGTTCGGGCTACACCTTC. Its translation is CVSSIDINSSGYTF.

The rearrangement links TRBV7-6 to TRBJ1-3, with a weak D call TRBD1 (6 bases). Trimming took off 5 bases at V and 0 bases at J, with 14 bases between the two ends. The germline gives CDR1 SGHVS, CDR2 FNYEAQ. The CDR3 length is 16 residues. CDR3 DNA: TGTGCCAGCAGCCGAGGGGGGGATCACTCTGGAAACACCATATATTTT. Translated: CASSRGGDHSGNTIYF.

The rearrangement links TRBV12-5 to TRBJ1-5, with 8 nucleotides matching TRBD1. Germline assignment: CDR1 LGHNT and CDR2 FRNRAP. J lost 6 bases, V lost 2 bases, and 9 bases had no gene match. The CDR3 has 16 residues. CDR3: CASGLIWTGQGQPQHF. The CDR3 DNA reads as TGTGCTAGTGGTTTGATATGGACAGGGCAGGGTCAGCCCCAGCATTTT.

The chain carries TRBV5-1 and TRBJ2-2; a possible D gene is TRBD1 (6 bases). CDR3 length: 13 residues. CDR1 is SGHRS and CDR2 is YFSETQ in the germline V gene. The V and J ends lost 0 bases and 6 bases respectively, with 6 bases between them. CDR3 bases: TGCGCCAGCAGCTTGGAGGGGGCCGGGGAGCTGTTTTTT. This translates into CASSLEGAGELFF.

The CDR3 nucleotides read TGCGCCAGCAGCCAAGGATCTTCGGCGGAGGAGCCCCAGCATTTT. As protein: CASSQGSSAEEPQHF. The rearrangement links TRBV4-1 to TRBJ1-5; the D is unclear. Trimming stripped 1 base from V and 8 bases from J, with 15 bases between. This CDR3 comprises 15 residues. The germline V gene has CDR1 MGHRA and CDR2 YSYEKL.

The chain recombines TRBV7-9 with TRBJ2-5; D is possibly TRBD1 (6 bases). From germline, CDR1 is SEHNR and CDR2 FQNEAQ (reference sequence). Trimming shortened V by 1 base and J by 9 bases, and 12 bases separated the two germline ends. The CDR3 is 13 amino acids. DNA of the CDR3: TGTGCCAGCAGCTTAGTTGGTTACAGGGCCCAGTACTTC. It is translated as CASSLVGYRAQYF.

The chain links TRBV7-9 to TRBJ1-1; tentatively, D is TRBD1 (5 bases). The CDR3 contains 13 residues. With 3 bases removed from V and 3 bases from J, the gap between germline ends came to 8 bases. Germline CDR1 SEHNR, CDR2 FQNEAQ (reference sequence). CDR3 in amino acids: CASSFDRDTEAFF. CDR3 sequence (DNA): TGTGCCAGCAGCTTCGACAGAGACACTGAAGCTTTCTTT.

The rearrangement links TRBV14 to TRBJ2-1, with 13 bases that match TRBD2. The CDR3 is 19 amino acids. Trimming removed 4 bases from V and 0 bases from J; junction bases left unmatched: 9. CDR1 SGHDN and CDR2 FVKESK come from the germline V gene. CDR3 in DNA: TGTGCCAGCAGCCTGGGACTAGCGGGAAATGGGAGCTCCTACAATGAGCAGTTCTTC. It is translated as CASSLGLAGNGSSYNEQFF.

The V and J genes are TRBV19 and TRBJ1-4, with 7 bases that match TRBD1. This CDR3 spans 15 amino acids. V gave up 5 bases and J gave up 3 bases; unmatched junction bases: 6. Germline V gene data show CDR1 as LNHDA and CDR2 as SQIVND (reference sequence). Written as DNA, the CDR3 is TGTGCCAGTAGTGGGGGAGACAGGGCTAATGAAAAACTGTTTTTT. It specifies CASSGGDRANEKLFF.

Details on this clone: This CDR3 is also generated by other DNA sequences in the sample. The genes are TRBV6-1 and TRBJ2-5; 12 positions match TRBD2. The CDR3 contains 15 residues. Germline V CDR1 and CDR2: MNHNS, SASEGT. V gave up 2 bases and J gave up 2 bases; unmatched junction bases: 0. The CDR3 DNA is TGTGCCAGCAGTGAACTAGCGGGGGGGCAAGAGACCCAGTACTTC. Protein: CASSELAGGQETQYF.

V is TRBV10-3 and J is TRBJ1-6, with D perhaps matching TRBD1 (5 bases). The CDR3 runs to 13 residues. The V end lost 6 bases, the J end lost 10 bases, and 13 bases lay between the germline ends. Germline lookup yields CDR1 ENHRY and CDR2 SYGVKD. The CDR3 coding sequence is TGTGCCATCAGATCCAGGGAAGGCTCACCCCTCCACTTT. Its protein product is CAIRSREGSPLHF.

CDR3 in amino acids: CSVVGQGSLGGTQYF. CDR3 nucleotide sequence: TGCAGCGTTGTGGGCCAGGGCTCATTGGGGGGGACCCAGTACTTC. The genes are TRBV29-1 and TRBJ2-5, with D maybe TRBD2 (6 bases). Germline V gene data show CDR1 as SQVTM and CDR2 as ANQGSEA. CDR3 length: 15 residues. V was shortened by 4 bases and J by 7 bases, with 22 bases between the two germline ends.

V and J are TRBV5-1 and TRBJ2-5; D perhaps matches TRBD2 (6 bases). Per the germline V gene, CDR1 is SGHRS and CDR2 is YFSETQ. V lost 0 bases, J lost 1 base, and 16 bases lay in between. The length of the CDR3 is 17 residues. The CDR3 coding sequence is TGCGCCAGCAGCTTGGACAGACGGGTGGGGGGCCAAGAGACCCAGTACTTC. Translated, it gives CASSLDRRVGGQETQYF.

The chain is built from TRBV5-4 and TRBJ2-1; TRBD2 matches at 9 bases. Trimming cost V 4 bases and J 5 bases; bases outside gene matches: 13. The CDR3 spans 17 residues. Germline CDR1 is SGHNT and CDR2 is YYREEE (reference sequence). The CDR3 DNA reads TGTGCCAGCAGCACCGGCGGAGGGCGGGGGGGTAACAATGAGCAGTTCTTC. It codes for CASSTGGGRGGNNEQFF.